This section outlines one TCR beta chain sequence together with its context. This CDR3 has 16 residues. CDR1 SEHNR and CDR2 FQNEAQ come from the germline V gene (reference sequence). Trimming at V came to 5 bases and at J to 7 bases, leaving 12 bases not matched to a gene. The data were obtained in a study of blood T cell repertoires in COVID-19. About the study: Samples representing acute and convalescent COVID-19 were sourced from the United States, Italy and Spain. Sources were T cells, B-cell-depleted T cells, or PBMCs; the material itself was cDNA or gDNA.

Per the original data handling: Scientists estimated how many nucleated cells there were by amplifying reference gene primers. The method was immunoSEQ multiplex PCR; TCRdb's version includes in-frame clones alone and lacks a portion of them. V and J calls plus clone size are reproduced from that table; the DNA served to infer D and trimming. The sample consists of some 240,000 clones, around nine tenths of them appearing once. This chain links TRBV7-9 with TRBJ2-5; 11 bases fit TRBD2. This clonotype was sampled from a man aged 60 to 75 who had recovered from COVID-19. Sequencing was done on a sample of peripheral blood. Here the CDR3 reads CASSPGTSGPEGTQYF. The CDR3 DNA reads as TGTGCCAGCAGCCCCGGGACTAGCGGCCCTGAGGGGACCCAGTACTTC.